The subject of this entry is one TCR beta chain. The data were taken from a study of CD8 T cells in Susac syndrome. CDR1 and CDR2 from the germline V gene are SGDLS and YYNGEE. The CDR3 consists of 14 residues. Trimming pared 0 bases from V and 5 bases from J, leaving 8 bases between. Reverse transcription of roughly 0.45 to 1 ug RNA used random hexamers. A single record per CDR3 protein comes from TCRdb applying MiXCR to the immunoSEQ multiplex PCR reads. The sample consists of roughly 120,000 distinct CDR3 sequences, about 95% of them appearing once. This receptor was obtained from a human donor with multiple sclerosis. Material: CD4+ T cells from PBMCs. The chain combines TRBV9 with TRBJ2-2; no firm D call. The CDR3 sequence is CASSVDPQTGELFF. The CDR3 region has the DNA TGTGCCAGCAGCGTAGACCCCCAGACCGGGGAGCTGTTTTTT.